The clone carrying this T cell receptor (beta chain) was picked up many times. Antigen unknown. V lost 0 bases, J lost 9 bases, and 12 bases lay in between. From germline, CDR1 is MGHRA and CDR2 YSYEKL. CDR3 length: 14 amino acids. The sample belongs to a study of CD8+ T cells in alopecia areata. Study information: Each of the treated patients was given oral tofacitinib, 5 to 10 mg twice daily, for moderate-to-severe alopecia areata. Study-wide findings and caveats: There were many expanded lesional clones persisting in scalp and blood during tofacitinib.

Treatment denoted: oral pan-JAK inhibitor, 5-10 mg twice daily. Peripheral blood samples and lesional scalp punch biopsies were obtained from alopecia areata patients. The sequencing template was cDNA reverse transcribed from extracted RNA. Generated by immunoSEQ multiplex PCR, the TCRdb table keeps only in-frame clones and is missing some. The repertoire has tens of thousands of clones, about 43% of them found once; the top ten carry around 20%. The chain employs TRBV4-1 and TRBJ1-5, with D unclear. The material sequenced was CD8+ T cells sorted from blood, taken around week 36, from a patient treated with tofacitinib. This TCR came from a human donor with alopecia areata. The chain's CDR3 is CASSQDLGEPPQHF. CDR3 bases: TGCGCCAGCAGCCAAGATCTGGGAGAACCGCCCCAGCATTTT.